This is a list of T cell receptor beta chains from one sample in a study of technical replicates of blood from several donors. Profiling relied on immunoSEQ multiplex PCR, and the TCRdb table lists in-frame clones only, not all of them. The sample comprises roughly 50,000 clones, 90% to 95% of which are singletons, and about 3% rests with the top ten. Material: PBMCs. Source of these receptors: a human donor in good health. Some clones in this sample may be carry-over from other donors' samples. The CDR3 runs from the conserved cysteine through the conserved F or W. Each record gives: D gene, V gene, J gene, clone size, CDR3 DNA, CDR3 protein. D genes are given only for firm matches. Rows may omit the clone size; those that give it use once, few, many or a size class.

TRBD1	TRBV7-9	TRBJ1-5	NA	TGTGCCAGCAGCACAGGGGGACAGGGGGCGGGTCAGCCCCAGCATTTT	CASSTGGQGAGQPQHF
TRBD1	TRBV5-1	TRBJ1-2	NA	TGCGCCAGCAGCTTGGTAGGGGGGACAGCCTTTATCGGCTACACCTTC	CASSLVGGTAFIGYTF
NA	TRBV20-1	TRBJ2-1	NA	TGCAGTGTTGGAGGGACTTACGAGCAGTTCTTC	CSVGGTYEQFF
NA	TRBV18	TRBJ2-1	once	TGTGCCAGCTCCGGACAGACCGGGAATGAGCAGTTCTTC	CASSGQTGNEQFF
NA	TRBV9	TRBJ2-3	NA	TGTGCCAGCCGCCGTGGGCCCTACACAGATACGCAGTATTTT	CASRRGPYTDTQYF
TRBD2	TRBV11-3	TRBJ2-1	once	TGTGCCAGCAGCTTGCCTGGGACTAGCGCCGAAGAGCAGTTCTTC	CASSLPGTSAEEQFF
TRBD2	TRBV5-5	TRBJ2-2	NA	TGTGCCAGCAGCTCCGGGACTAGTTCAACCGGGGAGCTGTTTTTT	CASSSGTSSTGELFF
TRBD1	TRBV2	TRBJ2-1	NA	TGTGCCAGCATCGTGACAGGGGTAACTGGGCAGTTCTTC	CASIVTGVTGQFF
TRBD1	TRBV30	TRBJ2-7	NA	TGTGCCTGCAGGACAGGTTTTGACGAGCAGTACTTC	CACRTGFDEQYF
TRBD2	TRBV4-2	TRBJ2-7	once	TGTGCCAGCAGCCAGGGGGAGGGTCCTCAAGGGGAGCAGTACTTC	CASSQGEGPQGEQYF
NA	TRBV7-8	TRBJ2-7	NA	TGTGCCAGCAGCAAAGGGGCCGAGAGCTCCTACGAGCAGTACTTC	CASSKGAESSYEQYF
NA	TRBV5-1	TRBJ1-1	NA	TGCGCCAGCAGCCACTGGGGGGGGTTCACTGAAGCTTTCTTT	CASSHWGGFTEAFF
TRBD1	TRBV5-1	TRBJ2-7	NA	TGCGCCAGCAGACCGGACAGGGGCTACGAGCAGTACTTC	CASRPDRGYEQYF
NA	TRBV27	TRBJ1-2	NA	TGTGCCAGCAGTCCCCGAGGGGGGGTTTGGTATGGCTACACCTTC	CASSPRGGVWYGYTF
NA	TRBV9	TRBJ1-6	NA	TGTGCCAGCAGCGTAGCGACAGATTATAATTCACCCCTCCACTTT	CASSVATDYNSPLHF
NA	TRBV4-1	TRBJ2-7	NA	TGCGCCAGCAGCCAAAGGTCGGGGGACGAGCAGTACTTC	CASSQRSGDEQYF
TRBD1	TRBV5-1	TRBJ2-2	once	TGCGCCAGCAGCCCGGGGACAGGAACAGCCGGGGAGCTGTTTTTT	CASSPGTGTAGELFF
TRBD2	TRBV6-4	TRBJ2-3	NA	TGTGCCACAAGGGCAAGCGGGAGCTCAGATACGCAGTATTTT	CATRASGSSDTQYF
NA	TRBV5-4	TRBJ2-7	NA	TGTGCCAGCAGCGCCTCCGTTGGGCCCGAGCAGTACTTC	CASSASVGPEQYF
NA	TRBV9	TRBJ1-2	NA	TGTGCCAGCACCGGAGCTAACTATGGCTACACCTTC	CASTGANYGYTF
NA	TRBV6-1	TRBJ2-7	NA	TGTGCCAGCAGCGTTACCTACGAGCAGTACTTC	CASSVTYEQYF
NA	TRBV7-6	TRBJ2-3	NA	TGTGCCAGCAGCCTCTACACAGATACGCAGTATTTT	CASSLYTDTQYF
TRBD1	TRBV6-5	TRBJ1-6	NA	TGTGCCAGCACCCCTAGGGACAGGGGGAATTCACCCCTCCACTTT	CASTPRDRGNSPLHF
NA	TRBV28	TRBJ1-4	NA	TGTGCCAGCAGTTTATCCGTGGCAGGGCTTAACGAAAAACTGTTTTTT	CASSLSVAGLNEKLFF
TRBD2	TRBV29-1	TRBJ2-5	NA	TGCAGCGTGGAGATAGCGGGAGCTTTGCAGACCCAGTACTTC	CSVEIAGALQTQYF
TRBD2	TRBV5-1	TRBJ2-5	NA	TGCGCCAGCAGCTTGACTAGCGGGCCGGCGAGGACCCAGTACTTC	CASSLTSGPARTQYF
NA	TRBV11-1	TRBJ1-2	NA	TGTGCCAGCAGCTCCCAGGACGGGAATTGGGAGGGCTACACCTTC	CASSSQDGNWEGYTF
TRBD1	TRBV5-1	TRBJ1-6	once	TGCGCCAGCAGCCGATACACCGGACAGGGGACATATAATTCACCCCTCCACTTT	CASSRYTGQGTYNSPLHF
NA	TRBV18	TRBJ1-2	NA	TGTGCCAGCTCACCACCTTCCGGGAACAACCATGGCTACACCTTC	CASSPPSGNNHGYTF
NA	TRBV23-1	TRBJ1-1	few	TGCGCCAGCAGTCCCGGCTTAAGGGAGGAAGCTTTCTTT	CASSPGLREEAFF
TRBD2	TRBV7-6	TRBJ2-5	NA	TGTGCCAGCAGCTGGAACCAAGCGGGGGAGGGTGAGACCCAGTACTTC	CASSWNQAGEGETQYF